A selection of T cell receptor beta chains follows, all from one sample in a study of blood T cell repertoires in COVID-19. Only in-frame clones appear in the TCRdb table, and some are missing; sequencing was by immunoSEQ multiplex PCR. The table records a few hundred thousand clones, more than 85% of them present only once. The specimen sequenced was peripheral blood. Source of these receptors: a man aged 60 to 69 with acute or convalescent COVID-19. CDR3s include the opening cysteine and the closing phenylalanine or tryptophan. A D gene is named only where the DNA matches it firmly. Rows may omit the clone size; those that give it use once, few, many or a size class.

clone_size	cdr3_length	v_call	d_call	j_call	cdr3_aa	cdr3_nt
-	13	TRBV6-5	-	TRBJ2-2	CASVGANTGELFF	TGTGCCAGCGTGGGGGCAAACACCGGGGAGCTGTTTTTT
-	15	TRBV6-5	TRBD1	TRBJ1-1	CASSYDRELNTEAFF	TGTGCCAGCAGTTACGACAGGGAGTTGAACACTGAAGCTTTCTTT
-	12	TRBV7-3	-	TRBJ2-7	CASSSSDYEQYF	TGTGCCAGCAGCTCCTCAGACTACGAGCAGTACTTC
-	15	TRBV9	-	TRBJ1-5	CASSVDGIGNQPQHF	TGTGCCAGCAGCGTAGACGGGATTGGCAATCAGCCCCAGCATTTT
-	16	TRBV3-1/TRBV3-2	TRBD1	TRBJ1-4	CASSQAPTGGEEKLFF	TGTGCCAGCAGCCAAGCCCCGACAGGGGGGGAGGAAAAACTGTTTTTT
-	16	TRBV6-1	TRBD2	TRBJ2-3	CASSEWGGGSTDTQYF	TGTGCCAGCAGTGAATGGGGCGGGGGTTCCACAGATACGCAGTATTTT
-	14	TRBV29-1	-	TRBJ2-2	CSAVHLAGRGELFF	TGCAGCGCGGTCCACTTGGCGGGGCGGGGGGAGCTGTTTTTT
-	13	TRBV7-3	-	TRBJ2-3	CASSLELTDTQYF	TGTGCCAGCAGCTTAGAGTTGACAGATACGCAGTATTTT
-	14	TRBV19	-	TRBJ2-7	CASSSIGWRNEQYF	TGTGCCAGTAGTAGTATCGGGTGGAGGAACGAGCAGTACTTC
-	12	TRBV5-1	-	TRBJ2-7	CASSLSGLEQYF	TGCGCCAGCAGCTTGTCCGGTCTCGAGCAGTACTTC
-	12	TRBV11-3	-	TRBJ2-3	CASRSGTDTQYF	TGTGCCAGCAGGAGCGGCACAGATACGCAGTATTTT
-	13	TRBV7-9	TRBD1	TRBJ1-1	CASSPGTGPGAFF	TGTGCCAGCAGCCCCGGGACAGGTCCCGGAGCTTTCTTT
-	18	TRBV28	TRBD1	TRBJ1-6	CASSLGDRWTTYNSPLHF	TGTGCCAGCAGCCTAGGGGACAGGTGGACAACCTATAATTCACCCCTCCACTTT
-	15	TRBV7-9	TRBD1	TRBJ1-3	CASSFGQVSGNTIYF	TGTGCCAGCAGCTTTGGACAGGTCTCTGGAAACACCATATATTTT
once	13	TRBV7-2	-	TRBJ2-7	CASSLGLLWEQYF	TGTGCCAGCAGCTTAGGGCTCCTTTGGGAGCAGTACTTC
-	14	TRBV15	-	TRBJ2-7	CATSSLDSSYEQYF	TGTGCCACCAGCAGTTTGGACTCGTCCTACGAGCAGTACTTC
-	11	TRBV5-8	-	TRBJ2-7	CASSSTYEQYF	TGTGCCAGCAGCTCCACCTACGAGCAGTACTTC
-	15	TRBV15	TRBD2	TRBJ2-1	CATSSGLAAGNEQFF	TGTGCCACCAGCAGCGGACTAGCGGCGGGCAATGAGCAGTTCTTC
once	14	TRBV27	TRBD1	TRBJ2-5	CASSYQGAQETQYF	TGTGCCAGCAGTTATCAGGGGGCGCAGGAGACCCAGTACTTC
-	14	TRBV28	-	TRBJ1-4	CASRWGRANEKLFF	TGTGCCAGCAGGTGGGGGCGGGCTAATGAAAAACTGTTTTTT
-	14	TRBV5-1	TRBD1	TRBJ1-1	CASRTGTGNTEAFF	TGCGCCAGCAGGACCGGGACAGGGAACACTGAAGCTTTCTTT
-	12	TRBV29-1	TRBD1	TRBJ1-1	CSVEPQGAGVFF	TGCAGCGTCGAACCACAGGGGGCGGGTGTTTTCTTT
-	15	TRBV2	TRBD1	TRBJ1-6	CASTPGQTYNSPLHF	TGTGCCAGCACCCCGGGACAGACCTATAATTCACCCCTCCACTTT
few	13	TRBV19	-	TRBJ2-1	CASSIIARQAGIF	TGTGCCAGTAGTATCATTGCTCGGCAGGCCGGGATCTTC
once	15	TRBV19	TRBD1	TRBJ2-3	CASSPRQGAIDTQYF	TGTGCCAGTAGTCCCAGACAGGGGGCAATAGATACGCAGTATTTT
once	14	TRBV7-3	-	TRBJ2-5	CASSLTRQQETQYF	TGTGCCAGCAGCTTAACCCGCCAGCAAGAGACCCAGTACTTC
-	14	TRBV7-2	TRBD1	TRBJ1-2	CASSSRGESYGYTF	TGTGCCAGCAGCTCCAGGGGGGAAAGCTATGGCTACACCTTC
-	14	TRBV27	-	TRBJ1-5	CASSPQGVNQPQHF	TGTGCCAGCAGTCCTCAGGGTGTCAATCAGCCCCAGCATTTT
-	12	TRBV6-6	-	TRBJ2-5	CASTYPGETQYF	TGTGCCAGCACCTATCCCGGGGAGACCCAGTACTTC
-	15	TRBV3-1/TRBV3-2	-	TRBJ1-2	CASSPERRANYGYTF	TGTGCCAGCAGCCCCGAGAGGAGAGCTAACTATGGCTACACCTTC
-	16	TRBV9	-	TRBJ1-4	CASSDGTLGANEKLFF	TGTGCCAGCAGCGACGGGACACTGGGGGCTAATGAAAAACTGTTTTTT
-	17	TRBV24-1	TRBD1	TRBJ2-3	CATSESPGQGRGDTQYF	TGTGCCACCAGTGAATCCCCGGGACAGGGGCGCGGGGATACGCAGTATTTT
-	15	TRBV11-2	TRBD1	TRBJ2-7	CASSLEGTGPEEQYF	TGTGCCAGCAGCTTAGAAGGGACAGGGCCGGAGGAGCAGTACTTC
-	14	TRBV4-2	-	TRBJ2-1	CASSQDRQGNEQFF	TGTGCCAGCAGCCAAGATAGGCAGGGCAATGAGCAGTTCTTC
once	13	TRBV12-5	-	TRBJ2-3	CASGPRITDTQYF	TGTGCTAGTGGACCCAGGATAACAGATACGCAGTATTTT
-	14	TRBV19	-	TRBJ2-5	CASSIGGVQETQYF	TGTGCCAGTAGTATAGGGGGGGTGCAAGAGACCCAGTACTTC
-	15	TRBV19	-	TRBJ1-3	CASREREPSGNTIYF	TGTGCCAGTAGAGAAAGAGAGCCCTCTGGAAACACCATATATTTT
-	13	TRBV7-6	TRBD1	TRBJ2-7	CASSNRQGYEQYF	TGTGCCAGCAGCAATCGACAGGGCTACGAGCAGTACTTC
-	15	TRBV9	-	TRBJ1-3	CASSQGPRSGNTIYF	TGTGCCAGCAGCCAGGGTCCCCGCTCTGGAAACACCATATATTTT
-	17	TRBV27	TRBD1	TRBJ1-1	CASSGGDRGRVNTEAFF	TGTGCCAGCAGCGGAGGGGACAGGGGGCGGGTTAACACTGAAGCTTTCTTT
-	12	TRBV5-1	TRBD1	TRBJ2-7	CASHGQGDEQYF	TGCGCCAGCCACGGACAGGGGGACGAGCAGTACTTC
few	15	TRBV2	-	TRBJ1-2	CASSEAGRFNYGYTF	TGTGCCAGCAGTGAAGCGGGGAGATTCAACTATGGCTACACCTTC
-	15	TRBV10-3	TRBD1	TRBJ1-2	CAIRGQVTTNYGYTF	TGTGCCATCAGGGGACAGGTTACGACTAACTATGGCTACACCTTC
-	14	TRBV11-3	-	TRBJ2-7	CASSLNALSYEQYF	TGTGCCAGCAGCCTAAACGCGCTCTCCTACGAGCAGTACTTC
-	16	TRBV2	-	TRBJ1-1	CASSGAGDTRNTEAFF	TGTGCCAGCAGTGGGGCAGGGGACACCAGGAACACTGAAGCTTTCTTT
-	16	TRBV5-1	-	TRBJ2-2	CASSSWDTPNTGELFF	TGCGCCAGCAGCTCTTGGGACACTCCGAACACCGGGGAGCTGTTTTTT
-	14	TRBV11-2	-	TRBJ2-2	CASSINRAAGELFF	TGTGCCAGCAGCATCAACAGGGCGGCCGGGGAGCTGTTTTTT
once	12	TRBV12-3/TRBV12-4	-	TRBJ1-2	CASSLQVYGYTF	TGTGCCAGCAGTTTACAGGTCTATGGCTACACCTTC
-	12	TRBV12-3/TRBV12-4	-	TRBJ2-7	CASSPSSYEQYF	TGTGCCAGCAGTCCTAGCTCCTACGAGCAGTACTTC
-	15	TRBV6-5	-	TRBJ2-1	CASSPDGSSYNEQFF	TGTGCCAGCAGTCCCGACGGGAGCTCCTACAATGAGCAGTTCTTC
few	13	TRBV19	TRBD1	TRBJ2-7	CASSRDRASEQYF	TGTGCCAGTAGTAGGGACAGGGCAAGCGAGCAGTACTTC
-	15	TRBV19	TRBD1	TRBJ1-5	CASRGQGISNQPQHF	TGTGCCAGTAGGGGACAGGGGATAAGCAATCAGCCCCAGCATTTT
-	16	TRBV9	TRBD1	TRBJ2-2	CASSPRTGGDTGELFF	TGTGCCAGCAGCCCCCGAACAGGGGGCGACACCGGGGAGCTGTTTTTT
-	16	TRBV4-2	TRBD1	TRBJ1-5	CASSQEGGRQGQPQHF	TGTGCCAGCAGCCAAGAAGGGGGTCGACAGGGACAGCCCCAGCATTTT
-	15	TRBV5-1	TRBD1	TRBJ2-2	CASSLGQGAGGELFF	TGCGCCAGCAGCTTGGGGCAGGGGGCCGGCGGGGAGCTGTTTTTT
-	14	TRBV18	-	TRBJ2-3	CASSPLETEGTQYF	TGTGCCAGCTCACCACTTGAAACGGAGGGTACGCAGTATTTT
-	11	TRBV27	-	TRBJ2-7	CASSWGDEQYF	TGTGCCAGCAGTTGGGGGGACGAGCAGTACTTC
few	13	TRBV7-7	TRBD1	TRBJ2-7	CASSRRQGDEQYF	TGTGCCAGCAGCCGTCGACAGGGAGACGAGCAGTACTTC
-	15	TRBV24-1	-	TRBJ2-7	CATSDWQGGLYEQYF	TGTGCCACCAGTGATTGGCAGGGGGGATTGTACGAGCAGTACTTC